The 32 T cell receptor beta chains listed next were all sequenced from one sample in a study of blood T cell repertoires in COVID-19. TCRdb's table, derived via immunoSEQ multiplex PCR, lists solely in-frame clones and lacks some. The top ten clones hold 0.8% to 0.95% of a sample with more than 120,000 clones, 87% of them seen once. The sequencing input was peripheral blood. The source is a woman between 50 and 59 years old with acute or convalescent COVID-19.

The V call is TRBV6-1, the J call TRBJ1-2; tentative D call: TRBD1 (5 bases). CDR3 length: 16 residues. V was cut by 1 base and J by 1 base, with 13 bases left in between. Germline V gives CDR1 MNHNS, CDR2 SASEGT. The CDR3 spells CASSEDRGYLNYGYTF. CDR3 DNA: TGTGCCAGCAGTGAAGATAGGGGATACCTTAACTATGGCTACACCTTC.

The chain carries TRBV24-1 and TRBJ2-7; D possibly corresponds to TRBD2 (7 bases). In germline, CDR1 is KGHDR, CDR2 SFDVKD. CDR3 size: 14 residues. Trimming took off 8 bases at V and 0 bases at J, with 13 bases between the two ends. The CDR3 nucleotides are TGTGCCACCATGGGGGGGGGCAACTCCTACGAGCAGTACTTC. Translated, it gives CATMGGGNSYEQYF.

CDR3 DNA: TGTGCCAGCAGCCCAGAGGTGTCCGATACGCAGTATTTT. It yields the protein CASSPEVSDTQYF. The chain joins TRBV9 to TRBJ2-3, with D unclear. With 4 bases removed from V and 6 bases from J, the gap between germline ends came to 12 bases. Per the germline V gene, CDR1 is SGDLS and CDR2 is YYNGEE. The CDR3 is 13 amino acids. Combining the CDR3 with reference TRBV9 and TRBJ2-3 gives the whole variable domain DSGVTQTPKHLITATGQRVTLRCSPRSGDLSVYWYQQSLDQGLQFLIQYYNGEERAKGNILERFSAQQFPDLHSELNLSSLELGDSALYFCASSPEVSDTQYFGPGTRLTVL.

CDR3 DNA sequence: TGTGCCAGCAGCTTAGATTTCGGAGGGAACACTGAAGCTTTCTTT. This sequence encodes CASSLDFGGNTEAFF. V gene TRBV5-4 combines with J gene TRBJ1-1, with D unresolved. Germline-derived CDR1 and CDR2 are SGHNT and YYREEE (reference sequence). V was cut by 2 bases and J by 1 base, with 12 bases left in between. The CDR3 has 15 residues.

The chain joins TRBV13 to TRBJ2-2; D might be TRBD1 (5 bases). The CDR3 has 15 residues. Trimming took 5 bases from V and 2 from J, leaving 12 bases between them. Germline V CDR1 and CDR2: PRHDT, FYEKMQ (reference sequence). The CDR3 coding sequence is TGTGCCAGCAGCCCCAGGGCCCTAAACACCGGGGAGCTGTTTTTT. This gives the protein CASSPRALNTGELFF.

J is TRBJ1-3 and V is TRBV7-9; D is ambiguous. CDR3 length: 15 residues. Trimming stripped 6 bases from V and 2 bases from J, with 14 bases between. Germline V lookup: CDR1 SEHNR, CDR2 FQNEAQ (reference sequence). The CDR3 sequence: CASSLTAVPGNTIYF. The CDR3 nucleotides read TGTGCCAGCAGTCTCACGGCGGTCCCTGGAAACACCATATATTTT.

The chain carries TRBV7-6 and TRBJ2-5; 7 bases are a match to TRBD1. CDR1 is SGHVS, CDR2 FNYEAQ, per germline. The CDR3 extends over 15 amino acids. The trim removed 5 bases at V and 0 bases at J, leaving 6 bases unmatched. The CDR3 region is CASSATTGDQETQYF. CDR3 DNA sequence: TGTGCCAGCAGCGCCACTACAGGGGACCAAGAGACCCAGTACTTC.

The chain combines TRBV6-1 with TRBJ2-1; a possible D gene is TRBD2 (5 bases). Germline V gives CDR1 MNHNS, CDR2 SASEGT. The CDR3 extends over 15 amino acids. Trimming pared 2 bases from V and 4 bases from J, leaving 12 bases between. CDR3: CASSERATIYNEQFF. CDR3 in DNA: TGTGCCAGCAGTGAAAGAGCGACTATTTACAATGAGCAGTTCTTC.

This clone was counted once. CDR3 protein: CASSQLTSGGWFF. In nucleotides, the CDR3 is TGTGCCAGCAGCCAATTAACTTCAGGGGGGTGGTTCTTC. The V call is TRBV3-1 (or the pseudogene TRBV3-2), the J call TRBJ2-1, with D tentatively TRBD1 (7 bases). V dropped 2 bases and J dropped 15 bases, with 17 bases sitting between them. The CDR3 contains 13 residues. Germline V CDR1 and CDR2: LGHDT, YNNKEL (reference sequence).

Concerning this clone itself: The sample carries other DNA sequences with the same CDR3. The chain recombines TRBV11-2 with TRBJ1-1; D gene unclear. Between the trimmed V and J ends, which lost 3 bases and 1 base, there was a span of 6 bases. This CDR3 has 13 residues. The germline V gene encodes CDR1 SGHAT and CDR2 FQNNGV. The CDR3 nucleotides read TGTGCCAGCAGCTTCAGACAGAACACTGAAGCTTTCTTT. Amino acid sequence: CASSFRQNTEAFF.

The chain joins TRBV3-1 (or the pseudogene TRBV3-2) to TRBJ2-7; 8 bases fit TRBD2. J gave up 0 bases and V 7 bases, and 5 bases lay outside the gene matches. The germline V gene has CDR1 LGHDT and CDR2 YNNKEL (reference sequence). The CDR3 runs to 14 residues. The DNA of the CDR3 is TGTGCCAGCACCCCAGCGGGGGCCTCCTACGAGCAGTACTTC. It is translated as CASTPAGASYEQYF.

This clone turned up a few times. This rearrangement joins TRBV7-9 to TRBJ2-5; TRBD1 aligns across 9 bases. Germline assignment: CDR1 SEHNR and CDR2 FQNEAQ (reference sequence). Trimming took 5 bases from V and 1 from J; bases not matched to a gene: 8. CDR3 length: 16 amino acids. In nucleotides, the CDR3 is TGTGCCAGCAGCAGAAACCGGGACAGGGTCCAAGAGACCCAGTACTTC. This sequence encodes CASSRNRDRVQETQYF.

CDR3 protein: CASSPTSGGANEQYF. The CDR3 bases are TGTGCCAGCAGTCCCACTAGCGGGGGGGCAAACGAGCAGTACTTC. The J gene is TRBJ2-7, the V gene TRBV27; 13 positions match TRBD2. CDR1 MNHEY and CDR2 SMNVEV come from the germline V gene (reference sequence). This CDR3 is built from 15 residues. The junction had 6 bases not matched to a gene; V was cut back by 5 bases and J by 5 bases.

The CDR3 spells CASRPGGDQPQHF. As DNA, the CDR3 is TGTGCCAGCAGGCCGGGGGGTGATCAGCCCCAGCATTTT. The J gene is TRBJ1-5, the V gene TRBV2, with a possible D match to TRBD1 (5 bases). CDR1 and CDR2 (germline): SNHLY, FYNNEI. This CDR3 has 13 residues. Deletions cut 6 bases from V and 5 bases from J, with 11 bases between.

This clone appeared once. The DNA for the CDR3 is TGTGCCAGCAGCTTGCGCGGGGGGGCCGAGGATACGCAGTATTTT. Translated: CASSLRGGAEDTQYF. This chain connects TRBV13 to TRBJ2-3; 9 bases line up with TRBD2. The germline CDR1 and CDR2 sequences are PRHDT and FYEKMQ (reference sequence). J lost 6 bases, V lost 3 bases, and 7 bases had no gene match. CDR3 length equals 15 residues.

This clone was detected only once. V gene TRBV24-1 combines with J gene TRBJ1-1; TRBD1 aligns across 7 bases. CDR1 and CDR2 from the germline V gene are KGHDR and SFDVKD. The CDR3 is 16 residues long. The V gene end was trimmed by 3 bases and the J gene end by 0 bases; junction bases not matched to a gene: 6. CDR3 nucleotide sequence: TGTGCCACCAGTGATGGTCGGCAGGGGGTGAACACTGAAGCTTTCTTT. As protein: CATSDGRQGVNTEAFF.

The J gene is TRBJ2-2, the V gene TRBV9; D perhaps matches TRBD2 (6 bases). Trimming pared 3 bases from V and 6 bases from J, leaving 15 bases between. Germline CDR1 reads SGDLS; CDR2 reads YYNGEE. The CDR3 loop spans 15 amino acids. The CDR3 is CASSAGLARPGELFF. The DNA for the CDR3 is TGTGCCAGCAGCGCGGGACTCGCACGACCCGGGGAGCTGTTTTTT.

The chain is built from TRBV3-1 (or the pseudogene TRBV3-2) and TRBJ1-2; 7 nucleotides agree with TRBD1. Germline V lookup: CDR1 LGHDT, CDR2 YNNKEL (reference sequence). V shed 4 bases, J shed 5 bases, and the junction held 7 bases outside the gene matches. CDR3 length: 14 residues. DNA of the CDR3: TGTGCCAGCAGCCCTCGGACAGGTTCTTATGGCTACACCTTC. Protein product: CASSPRTGSYGYTF.

The rearrangement uses TRBV14 and TRBJ2-3; a weak D match, TRBD2 (6 bases). Germline CDR1 reads SGHDN; CDR2 reads FVKESK. The CDR3 is made up of 15 amino acids. The V end lost 2 bases, the J end lost 1 base, and 10 bases lay between the germline ends. As DNA, the CDR3 is TGTGCCAGCAGCCAATGGGGGGTCGGCACAGATACGCAGTATTTT. Its protein is CASSQWGVGTDTQYF.

The V and J genes are TRBV4-2 and TRBJ2-2; TRBD2 matches 8 bases. Germline V gene lookup returns CDR1 LGHNA and CDR2 YNFKEQ. The V segment lost 4 bases and the J segment 1 base; nucleotides outside the gene matches: 5. This CDR3 comprises 16 residues. The CDR3 here is CASSPGLAENTGELFF. For the CDR3, the DNA is TGTGCCAGCAGCCCTGGACTAGCAGAGAACACCGGGGAGCTGTTTTTT.

The V and J genes are TRBV9 and TRBJ1-1; D not certain. Trimming removed 0 bases at V and 3 bases at J, with 6 bases between. CDR1 is SGDLS, CDR2 YYNGEE, per germline. CDR3 size: 13 residues. The CDR3 loop reads CASSVASDTEAFF. The CDR3 region has the DNA TGTGCCAGCAGCGTAGCCTCGGACACTGAAGCTTTCTTT. Full variable domain (missing parts from reference TRBV9 and TRBJ1-1): DSGVTQTPKHLITATGQRVTLRCSPRSGDLSVYWYQQSLDQGLQFLIQYYNGEERAKGNILERFSAQQFPDLHSELNLSSLELGDSALYFCASSVASDTEAFFGQGTRLTVV.

The chain recombines TRBV18 with TRBJ1-5, with D possibly being TRBD1 (6 bases). V lost 4 bases to trimming and J lost 0 bases, with 7 bases between them. Germline lookup yields CDR1 KGHSH and CDR2 LQKENI. CDR3 length: 14 residues. CDR3 nucleotides: TGTGCCAGCTCACGGACAGATAGCAATCAGCCCCAGCATTTT. Amino acid sequence: CASSRTDSNQPQHF.

This chain links TRBV10-2 with TRBJ1-5; 8 nucleotides agree with TRBD1. V shed 9 bases and J 2 bases; nucleotides not matched to a gene: 3. The CDR3 is 13 amino acids. CDR1 and CDR2 from the germline V gene are WSHSY and SAAADI. The CDR3 protein is CASQGARNQPQHF. The CDR3 DNA reads TGCGCCAGTCAGGGGGCCCGCAATCAGCCCCAGCATTTT.

The genes are TRBV4-2 and TRBJ2-5; TRBD1 aligns across 7 bases. This CDR3 region has 16 residues. In germline, CDR1 is LGHNA, CDR2 YNFKEQ. V was clipped by 0 bases and J by 2 bases; unmatched bases: 6. The chain's CDR3 is CASSQDQGVPQETQYF. Written as DNA, the CDR3 is TGTGCCAGCAGCCAAGACCAGGGGGTCCCACAAGAGACCCAGTACTTC.

This clone was detected only a few times. The rearrangement uses TRBV11-2 and TRBJ1-3; no firm D call. Germline CDR1 reads SGHAT; CDR2 reads FQNNGV. With 5 bases removed from V and 2 bases from J, the gap between germline ends came to 13 bases. The CDR3 runs to 15 residues. The CDR3 spells CASSPRGEPGNTIYF. In DNA, the CDR3 is TGTGCCAGCAGCCCCCGAGGAGAGCCTGGAAACACCATATATTTT.

The genes are TRBV7-2 and TRBJ1-2; the match to TRBD1 covers 9 bases. Looked up from germline, CDR1 is SGHTA and CDR2 is FQGNSA. The CDR3 length is 15 residues. J gave up 4 bases and V 3 bases, and 6 bases lay outside the gene matches. The CDR3 here is CASSLVTGGSYGYTF. The CDR3 nucleotides read TGTGCCAGCAGCTTGGTGACAGGGGGGAGCTATGGCTACACCTTC.

V and J are TRBV10-3 and TRBJ2-1, with D tentatively TRBD2 (6 bases). The CDR3 has 15 residues. V lost 1 base and J 8 bases, leaving 15 bases between the germline ends. CDR1 ENHRY and CDR2 SYGVKD come from the germline V gene. Written as DNA, the CDR3 is TGTGCCATCAGTGAGTATTCCGGAGGGGCCGATGAGCAGTTCTTC. It specifies CAISEYSGGADEQFF.

The rearrangement links TRBV11-2 to TRBJ2-7; a weak D match, TRBD2 (6 bases). V was pared by 1 base and J by 1 base, with 11 bases between. CDR3 length equals 15 residues. In germline, CDR1 is SGHAT, CDR2 FQNNGV. The CDR3, as DNA: TGTGCCAGCAGCTTAGCACCGGGAGATTCCTACGAGCAGTACTTC. Protein sequence: CASSLAPGDSYEQYF.

The genes are TRBV7-8 and TRBJ1-2; D unresolved. Germline lookup yields CDR1 SGHVS and CDR2 FQNEAQ. The CDR3 loop spans 14 amino acids. V lost 4 bases, J lost 3 bases, and 12 bases lay in between. The CDR3 here is CASSSLRVDYGYTF. The CDR3 coding sequence is TGTGCCAGCAGCTCTCTTCGGGTAGACTATGGCTACACCTTC.

The chain links TRBV19 to TRBJ1-1; D is unclear. The CDR3 is 15 amino acids. The germline V gene encodes CDR1 LNHDA and CDR2 SQIVND (reference sequence). V lost 0 bases and J 2 bases, leaving 10 bases between the germline ends. CDR3 in amino acids: CASSIDGADNTEAFF. Written as DNA, the CDR3 is TGTGCCAGTAGTATAGATGGCGCGGATAACACTGAAGCTTTCTTT.

The chain employs TRBV29-1 and TRBJ1-2, with 9 bases fitting TRBD1. V shed 2 bases and J 4 bases; nucleotides not matched to a gene: 5. The CDR3 has 14 residues. Germline CDR1 and CDR2: SQVTM and ANQGSEA. The CDR3 protein is CSVESRDRVYGYTF. The CDR3 nucleotides are TGCAGCGTTGAAAGTAGGGACAGGGTCTATGGCTACACCTTC.

V and J are TRBV27 and TRBJ1-1; 8 nucleotides agree with TRBD1. CDR3 size: 13 residues. V dropped 5 bases and J dropped 3; count of bases not matched to a gene: 2. Germline V gene sequence: CDR1 MNHEY, CDR2 SMNVEV (reference sequence). CDR3 sequence reads: CASSIRGHTEAFF. The CDR3 region has the DNA TGTGCCAGCAGTATCAGGGGGCACACTGAAGCTTTCTTT.